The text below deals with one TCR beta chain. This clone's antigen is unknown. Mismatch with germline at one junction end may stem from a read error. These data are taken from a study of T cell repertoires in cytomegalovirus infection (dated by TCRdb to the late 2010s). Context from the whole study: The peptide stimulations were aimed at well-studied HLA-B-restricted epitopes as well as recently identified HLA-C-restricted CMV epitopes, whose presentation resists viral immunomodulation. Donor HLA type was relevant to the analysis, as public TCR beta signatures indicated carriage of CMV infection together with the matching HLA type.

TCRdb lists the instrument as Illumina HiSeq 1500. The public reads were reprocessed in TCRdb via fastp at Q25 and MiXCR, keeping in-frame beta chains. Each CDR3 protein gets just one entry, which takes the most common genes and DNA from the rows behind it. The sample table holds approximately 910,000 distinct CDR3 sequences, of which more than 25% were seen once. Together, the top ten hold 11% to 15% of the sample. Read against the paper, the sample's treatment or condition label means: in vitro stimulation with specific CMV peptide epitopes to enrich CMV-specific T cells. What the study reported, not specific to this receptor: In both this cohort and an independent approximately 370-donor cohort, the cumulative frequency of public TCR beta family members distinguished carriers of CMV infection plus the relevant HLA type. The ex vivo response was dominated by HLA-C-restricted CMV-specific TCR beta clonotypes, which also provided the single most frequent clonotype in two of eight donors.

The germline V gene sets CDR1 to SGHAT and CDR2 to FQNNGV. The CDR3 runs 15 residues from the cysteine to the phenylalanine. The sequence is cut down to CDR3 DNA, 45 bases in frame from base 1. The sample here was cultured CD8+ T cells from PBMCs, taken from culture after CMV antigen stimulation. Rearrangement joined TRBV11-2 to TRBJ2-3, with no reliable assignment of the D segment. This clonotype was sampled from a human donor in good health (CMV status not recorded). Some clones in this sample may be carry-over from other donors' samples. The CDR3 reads CASTSPSVSTNTQYF. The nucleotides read TGTGCCAGCACCTCCCCGTCAGTTAGCACAAATACGCAGTATTTT.